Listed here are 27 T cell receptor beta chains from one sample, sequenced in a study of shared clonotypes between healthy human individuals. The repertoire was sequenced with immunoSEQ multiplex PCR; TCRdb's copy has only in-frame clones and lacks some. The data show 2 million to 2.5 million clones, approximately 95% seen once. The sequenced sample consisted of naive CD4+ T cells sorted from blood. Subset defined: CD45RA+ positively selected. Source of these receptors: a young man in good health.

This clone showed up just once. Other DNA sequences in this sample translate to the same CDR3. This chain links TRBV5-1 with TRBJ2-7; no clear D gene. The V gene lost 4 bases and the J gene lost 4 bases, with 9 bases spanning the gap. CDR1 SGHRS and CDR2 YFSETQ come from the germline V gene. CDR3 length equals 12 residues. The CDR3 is CASSLNSYEQYF. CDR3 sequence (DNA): TGCGCCAGCAGCCTTAACAGTTACGAGCAGTACTTC.

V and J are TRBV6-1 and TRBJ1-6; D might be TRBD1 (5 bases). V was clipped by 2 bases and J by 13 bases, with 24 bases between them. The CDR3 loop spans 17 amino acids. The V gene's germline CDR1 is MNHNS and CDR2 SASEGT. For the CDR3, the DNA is TGTGCCAGCAGTGAATATCAGGGAGGCGGGATAATTCACCCCCTCCACTTT. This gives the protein CASSEYQGGGIIHPLHF.

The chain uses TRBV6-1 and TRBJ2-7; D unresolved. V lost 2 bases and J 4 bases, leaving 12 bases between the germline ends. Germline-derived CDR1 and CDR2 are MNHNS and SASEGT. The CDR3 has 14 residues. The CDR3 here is CASSEFIGDYEQYF. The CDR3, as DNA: TGTGCCAGCAGTGAATTTATTGGAGATTACGAGCAGTACTTC.

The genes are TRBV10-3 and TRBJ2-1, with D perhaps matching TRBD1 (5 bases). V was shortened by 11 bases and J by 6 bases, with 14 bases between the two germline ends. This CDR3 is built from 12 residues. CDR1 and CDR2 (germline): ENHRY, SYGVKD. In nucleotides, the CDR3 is TGTGCCTCCAGGGTGGCCGGCAATGAGCAGTTCTTC. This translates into CASRVAGNEQFF.

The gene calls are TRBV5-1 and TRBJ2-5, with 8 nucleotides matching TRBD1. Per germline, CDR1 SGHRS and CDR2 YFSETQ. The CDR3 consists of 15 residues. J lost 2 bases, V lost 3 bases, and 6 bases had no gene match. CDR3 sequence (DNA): TGCGCCAGCAGCTCCGGGACAGGTCATCAAGAGACCCAGTACTTC. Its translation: CASSSGTGHQETQYF.

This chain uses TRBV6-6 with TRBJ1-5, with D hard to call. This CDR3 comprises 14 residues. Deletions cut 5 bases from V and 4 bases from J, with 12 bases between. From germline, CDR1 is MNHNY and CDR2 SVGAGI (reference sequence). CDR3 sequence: CASSGAGENQPQHF. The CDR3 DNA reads TGTGCCAGCAGTGGAGCAGGAGAAAATCAGCCCCAGCATTTT.

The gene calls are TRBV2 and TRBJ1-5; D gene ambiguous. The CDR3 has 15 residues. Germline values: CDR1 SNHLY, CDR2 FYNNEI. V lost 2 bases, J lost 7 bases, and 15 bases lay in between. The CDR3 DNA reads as TGTGCCAGCAGTGAAATATCGTTGTCTGGCCAGCCCCAGCATTTT. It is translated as CASSEISLSGQPQHF.

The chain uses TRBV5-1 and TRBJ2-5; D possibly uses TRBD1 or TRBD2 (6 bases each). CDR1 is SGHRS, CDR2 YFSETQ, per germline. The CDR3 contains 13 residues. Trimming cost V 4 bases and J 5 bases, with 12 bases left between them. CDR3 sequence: CASSHGGSETQYF. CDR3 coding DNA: TGCGCCAGCAGCCACGGGGGCTCGGAGACCCAGTACTTC.

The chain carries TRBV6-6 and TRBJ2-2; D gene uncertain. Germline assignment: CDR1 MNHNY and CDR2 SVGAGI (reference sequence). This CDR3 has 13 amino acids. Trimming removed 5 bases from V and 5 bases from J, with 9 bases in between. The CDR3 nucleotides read TGTGCCAGCAGTCACAATCCGACCGGGGAGCTGTTTTTT. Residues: CASSHNPTGELFF.

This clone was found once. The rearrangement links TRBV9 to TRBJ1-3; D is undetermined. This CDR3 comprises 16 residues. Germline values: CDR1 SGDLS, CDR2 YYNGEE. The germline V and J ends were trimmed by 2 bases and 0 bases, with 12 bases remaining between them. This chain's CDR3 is CASSVGGEGSGNTIYF. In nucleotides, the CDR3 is TGTGCCAGCAGCGTCGGAGGAGAAGGCTCTGGAAACACCATATATTTT.

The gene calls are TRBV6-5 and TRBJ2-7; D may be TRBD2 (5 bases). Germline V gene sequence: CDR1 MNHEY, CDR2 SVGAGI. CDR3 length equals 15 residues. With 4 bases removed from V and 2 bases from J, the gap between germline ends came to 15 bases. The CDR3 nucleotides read TGTGCCAGCAGTTCAGCGGAGACCTATCCCTACGAGCAGTACTTC. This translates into CASSSAETYPYEQYF.

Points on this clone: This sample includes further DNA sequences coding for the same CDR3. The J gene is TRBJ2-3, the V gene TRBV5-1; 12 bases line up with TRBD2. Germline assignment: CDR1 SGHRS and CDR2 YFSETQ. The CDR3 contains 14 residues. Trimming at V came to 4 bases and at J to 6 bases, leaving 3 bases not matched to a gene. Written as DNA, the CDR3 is TGCGCCAGCAGCCCGGGGACTAGCGGGGATACGCAGTATTTT. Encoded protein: CASSPGTSGDTQYF.

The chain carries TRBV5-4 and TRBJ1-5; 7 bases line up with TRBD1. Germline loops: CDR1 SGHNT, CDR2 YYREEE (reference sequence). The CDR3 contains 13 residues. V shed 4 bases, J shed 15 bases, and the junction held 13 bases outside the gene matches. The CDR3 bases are TGTGCCAGCAGCCTAAACGGACAGGCGGATTGGCATTTT. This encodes CASSLNGQADWHF.

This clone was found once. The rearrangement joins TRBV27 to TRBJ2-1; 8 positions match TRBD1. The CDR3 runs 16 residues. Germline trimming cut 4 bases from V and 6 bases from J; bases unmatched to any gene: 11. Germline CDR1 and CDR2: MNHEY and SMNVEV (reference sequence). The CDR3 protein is CASSSLDREYRNEQFF. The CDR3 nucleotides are TGTGCCAGCAGTTCACTGGACAGGGAGTATCGCAATGAGCAGTTCTTC.

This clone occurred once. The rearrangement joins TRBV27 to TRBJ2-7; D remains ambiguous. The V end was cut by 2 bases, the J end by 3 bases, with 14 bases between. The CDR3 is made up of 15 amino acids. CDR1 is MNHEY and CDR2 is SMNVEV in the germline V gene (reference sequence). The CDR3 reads CASSLDIGRSYEQYF. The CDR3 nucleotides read TGTGCCAGCAGTTTAGATATCGGGCGGAGCTACGAGCAGTACTTC.

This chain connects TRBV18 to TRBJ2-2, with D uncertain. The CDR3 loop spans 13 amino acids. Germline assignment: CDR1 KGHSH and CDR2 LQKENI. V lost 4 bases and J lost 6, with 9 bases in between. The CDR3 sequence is CASSLIAAGELFF. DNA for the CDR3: TGTGCCAGCTCACTCATAGCCGCCGGGGAGCTGTTTTTT.

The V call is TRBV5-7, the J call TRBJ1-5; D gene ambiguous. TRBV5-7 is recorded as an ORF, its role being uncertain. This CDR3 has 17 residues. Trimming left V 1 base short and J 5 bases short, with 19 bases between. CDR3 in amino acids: CASSLRVGLGVDQPQHF. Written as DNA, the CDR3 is TGTGCCAGCAGCTTGCGGGTAGGGCTCGGTGTTGATCAGCCCCAGCATTTT.

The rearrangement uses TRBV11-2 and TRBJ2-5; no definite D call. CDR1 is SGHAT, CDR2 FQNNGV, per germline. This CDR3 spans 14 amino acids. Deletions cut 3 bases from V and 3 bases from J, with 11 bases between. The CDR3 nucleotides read TGTGCCAGCAGCTTTACGTTTGGTAAAGAGACCCAGTACTTC. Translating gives CASSFTFGKETQYF.

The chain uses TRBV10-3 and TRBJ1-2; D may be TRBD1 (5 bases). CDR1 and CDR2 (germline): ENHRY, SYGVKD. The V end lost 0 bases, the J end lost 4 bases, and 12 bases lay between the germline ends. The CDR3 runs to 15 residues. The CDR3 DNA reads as TGTGCCATCAGTGAGTCGGAGGGGACCTCCTATGGCTACACCTTC. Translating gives CAISESEGTSYGYTF.

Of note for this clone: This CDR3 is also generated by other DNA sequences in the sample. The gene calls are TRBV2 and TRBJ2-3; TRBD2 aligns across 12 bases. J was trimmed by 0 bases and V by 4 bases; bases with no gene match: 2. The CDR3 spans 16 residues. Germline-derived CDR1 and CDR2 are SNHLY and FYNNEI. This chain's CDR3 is CASSAGLAGSTDTQYF. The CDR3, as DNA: TGTGCCAGCAGTGCGGGACTAGCGGGTAGCACAGATACGCAGTATTTT.

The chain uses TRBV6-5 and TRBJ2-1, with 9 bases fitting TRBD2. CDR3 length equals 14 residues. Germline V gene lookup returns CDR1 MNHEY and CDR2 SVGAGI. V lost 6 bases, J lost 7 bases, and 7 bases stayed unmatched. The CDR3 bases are TGTGCCAGCAGGAGCGGGGGGTCTGGGAATGAGCAGTTCTTC. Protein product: CASRSGGSGNEQFF.

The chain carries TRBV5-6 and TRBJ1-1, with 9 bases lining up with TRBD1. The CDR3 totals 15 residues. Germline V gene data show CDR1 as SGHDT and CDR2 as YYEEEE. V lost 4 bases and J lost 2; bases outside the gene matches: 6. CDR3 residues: CASSPGQGPNTEAFF. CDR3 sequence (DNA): TGTGCCAGCAGCCCGGGACAGGGACCAAACACTGAAGCTTTCTTT.

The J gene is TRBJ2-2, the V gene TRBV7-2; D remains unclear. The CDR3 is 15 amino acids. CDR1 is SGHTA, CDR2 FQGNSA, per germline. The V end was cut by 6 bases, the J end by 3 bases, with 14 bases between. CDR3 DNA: TGTGCCAGCAGTAGAAAGGGAATCGACACCGGGGAGCTGTTTTTT. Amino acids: CASSRKGIDTGELFF.

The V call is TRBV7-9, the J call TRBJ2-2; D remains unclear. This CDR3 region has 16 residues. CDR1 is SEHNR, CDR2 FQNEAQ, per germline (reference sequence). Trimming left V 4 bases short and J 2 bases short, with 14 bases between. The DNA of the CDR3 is TGTGCCAGCAGCTCTACGGGTACATTCAACACCGGGGAGCTGTTTTTT. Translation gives CASSSTGTFNTGELFF.

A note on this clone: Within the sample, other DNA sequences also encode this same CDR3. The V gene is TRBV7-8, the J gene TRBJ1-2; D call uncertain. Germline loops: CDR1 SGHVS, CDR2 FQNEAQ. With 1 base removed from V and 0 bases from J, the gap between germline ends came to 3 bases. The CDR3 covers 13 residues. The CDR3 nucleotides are TGTGCCAGCAGCTTAGGGACTAACTATGGCTACACCTTC. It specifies CASSLGTNYGYTF.

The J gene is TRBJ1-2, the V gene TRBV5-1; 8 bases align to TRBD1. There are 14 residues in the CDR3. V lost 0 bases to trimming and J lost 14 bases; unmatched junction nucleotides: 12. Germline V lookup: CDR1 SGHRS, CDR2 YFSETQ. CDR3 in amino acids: CASSLGTGQTESTF. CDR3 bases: TGCGCCAGCAGCTTGGGGACAGGGCAGACCGAATCAACCTTC. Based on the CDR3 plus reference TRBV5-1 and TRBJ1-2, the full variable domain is KAGVTQTPRYLIKTRGQQVTLSCSPISGHRSVSWYQQTPGQGLQFLFEYFSETQRNKGNFPGRFSGRQFSNSRSEMNVSTLELGDSALYLCASSLGTGQTESTFGSGTRLTVV.

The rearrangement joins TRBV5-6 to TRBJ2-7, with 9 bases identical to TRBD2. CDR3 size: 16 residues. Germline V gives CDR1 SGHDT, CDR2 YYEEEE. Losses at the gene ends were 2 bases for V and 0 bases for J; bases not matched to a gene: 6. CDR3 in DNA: TGTGCCAGCAGCTTTATAGCGGGAGAGGCCTCCTACGAGCAGTACTTC. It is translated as CASSFIAGEASYEQYF.